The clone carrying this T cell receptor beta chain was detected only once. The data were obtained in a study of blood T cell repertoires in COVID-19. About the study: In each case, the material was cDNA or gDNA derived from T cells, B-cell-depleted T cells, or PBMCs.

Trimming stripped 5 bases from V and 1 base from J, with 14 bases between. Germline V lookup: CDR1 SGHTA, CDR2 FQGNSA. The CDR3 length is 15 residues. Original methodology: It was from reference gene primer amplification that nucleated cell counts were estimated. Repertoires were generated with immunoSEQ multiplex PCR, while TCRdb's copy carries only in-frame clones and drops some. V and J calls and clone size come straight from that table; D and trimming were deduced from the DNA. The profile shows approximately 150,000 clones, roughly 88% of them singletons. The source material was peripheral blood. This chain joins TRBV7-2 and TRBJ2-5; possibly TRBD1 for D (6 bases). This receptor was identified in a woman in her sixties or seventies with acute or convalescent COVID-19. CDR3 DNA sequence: TGTGCCAGCAGCCCAGGGGCAGGTTTCCAAGAGACCCAGTACTTC. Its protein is CASSPGAGFQETQYF.